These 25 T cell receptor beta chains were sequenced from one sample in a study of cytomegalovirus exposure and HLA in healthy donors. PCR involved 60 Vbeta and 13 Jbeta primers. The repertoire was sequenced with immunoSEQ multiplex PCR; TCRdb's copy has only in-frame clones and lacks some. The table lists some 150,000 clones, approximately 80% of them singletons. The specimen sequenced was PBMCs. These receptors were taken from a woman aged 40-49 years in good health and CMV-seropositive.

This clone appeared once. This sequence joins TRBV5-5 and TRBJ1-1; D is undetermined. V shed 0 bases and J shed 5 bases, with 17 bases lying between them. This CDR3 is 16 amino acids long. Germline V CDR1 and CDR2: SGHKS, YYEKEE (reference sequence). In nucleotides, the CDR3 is TGTGCCAGCAGCTTGGAGGGCCTTCAACGGGGTACTGAAGCTTTCTTT. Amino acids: CASSLEGLQRGTEAFF.

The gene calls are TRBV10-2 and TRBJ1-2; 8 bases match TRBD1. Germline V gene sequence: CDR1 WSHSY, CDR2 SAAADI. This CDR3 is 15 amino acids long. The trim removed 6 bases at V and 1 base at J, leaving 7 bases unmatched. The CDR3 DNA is TGCGCCAGCAGCGCACTGACAGGGGTTAACTATGGCTACACCTTC. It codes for CASSALTGVNYGYTF.

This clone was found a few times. The CDR3 DNA reads as TGTGCCAGCAGCTCAGAACTAGCGGGGGGGACAGATACGCAGTATTTT. The encoded protein is CASSSELAGGTDTQYF. This sequence joins TRBV7-6 and TRBJ2-3; TRBD2 aligns across 13 bases. V was clipped by 4 bases and J by 3 bases; unmatched bases: 4. The CDR3 loop spans 16 amino acids. Germline CDR1 reads SGHVS; CDR2 reads FNYEAQ.

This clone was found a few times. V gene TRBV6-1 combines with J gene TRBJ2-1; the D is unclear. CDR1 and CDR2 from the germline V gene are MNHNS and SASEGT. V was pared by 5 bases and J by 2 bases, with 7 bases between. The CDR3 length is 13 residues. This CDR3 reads CASSPPTYNEQFF. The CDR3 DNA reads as TGTGCCAGCAGTCCCCCTACCTACAATGAGCAGTTCTTC.

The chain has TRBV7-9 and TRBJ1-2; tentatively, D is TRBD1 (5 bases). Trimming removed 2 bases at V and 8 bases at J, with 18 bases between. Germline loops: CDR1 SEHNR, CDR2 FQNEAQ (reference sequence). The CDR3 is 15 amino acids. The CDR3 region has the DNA TGTGCCAGCAGCTTATCCGCAGGGCTCCCCGGCGGCTACACCTTC. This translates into CASSLSAGLPGGYTF.

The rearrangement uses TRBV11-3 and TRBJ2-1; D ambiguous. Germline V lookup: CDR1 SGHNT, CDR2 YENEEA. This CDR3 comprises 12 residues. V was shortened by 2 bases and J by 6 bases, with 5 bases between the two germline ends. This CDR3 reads CASSLPGNEQFF. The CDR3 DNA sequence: TGTGCCAGCAGCTTACCCGGCAATGAGCAGTTCTTC.

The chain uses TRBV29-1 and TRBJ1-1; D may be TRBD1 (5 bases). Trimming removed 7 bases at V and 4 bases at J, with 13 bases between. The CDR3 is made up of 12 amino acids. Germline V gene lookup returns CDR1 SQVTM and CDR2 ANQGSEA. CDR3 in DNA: TGCAGCGCCCAGGATAGGGGCACTGAAGCTTTCTTT. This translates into CSAQDRGTEAFF.

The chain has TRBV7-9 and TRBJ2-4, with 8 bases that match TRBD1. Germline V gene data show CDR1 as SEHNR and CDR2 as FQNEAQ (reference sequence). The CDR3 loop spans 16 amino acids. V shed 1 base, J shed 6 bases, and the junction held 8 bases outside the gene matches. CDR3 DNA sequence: TGTGCCAGCAGCTTAGAGCAGGGGGCGCGGTTAAACATTCAGTACTTC. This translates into CASSLEQGARLNIQYF.

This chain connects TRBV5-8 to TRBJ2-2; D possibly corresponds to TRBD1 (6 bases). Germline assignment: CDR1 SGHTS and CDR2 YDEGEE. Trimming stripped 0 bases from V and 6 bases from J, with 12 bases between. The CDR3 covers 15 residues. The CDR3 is CASSLGRGESGELFF. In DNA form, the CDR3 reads TGTGCCAGCAGCTTGGGCAGGGGCGAGTCCGGGGAGCTGTTTTTT.

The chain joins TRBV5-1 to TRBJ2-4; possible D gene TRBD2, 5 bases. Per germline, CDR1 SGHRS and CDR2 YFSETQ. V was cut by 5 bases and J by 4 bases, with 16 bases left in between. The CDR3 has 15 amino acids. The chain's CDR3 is CASRDLSVGKNIQYF. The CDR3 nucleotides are TGCGCCAGCAGGGACTTGAGCGTGGGAAAAAACATTCAGTACTTC.

The CDR3 DNA follows: TGTGCCAGCATAGGGGACTGGGTTTACACCGGGGAGCTGTTTTTT. This encodes CASIGDWVYTGELFF. V is TRBV28 and J is TRBJ2-2, with D perhaps TRBD2 (6 bases). The CDR3 covers 15 residues. Per the germline V gene, CDR1 is MDHEN and CDR2 is SYDVKM. The V end was cut by 7 bases, the J end by 3 bases, with 15 bases between.

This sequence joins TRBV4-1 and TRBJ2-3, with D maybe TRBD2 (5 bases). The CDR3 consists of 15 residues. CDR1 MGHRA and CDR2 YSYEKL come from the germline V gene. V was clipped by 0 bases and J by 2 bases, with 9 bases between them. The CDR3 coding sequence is TGCGCCAGCAGCCAAGAAGGGAGAGTCACAGATACGCAGTATTTT. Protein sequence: CASSQEGRVTDTQYF.

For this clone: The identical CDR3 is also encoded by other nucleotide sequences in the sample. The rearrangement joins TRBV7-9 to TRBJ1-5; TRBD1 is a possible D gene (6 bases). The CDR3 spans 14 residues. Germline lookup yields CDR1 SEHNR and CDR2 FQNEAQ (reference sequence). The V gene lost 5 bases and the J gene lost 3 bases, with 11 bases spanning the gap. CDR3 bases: TGTGCCAGCAGCCACCCAGGGGCCAATCAGCCCCAGCATTTT. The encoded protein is CASSHPGANQPQHF. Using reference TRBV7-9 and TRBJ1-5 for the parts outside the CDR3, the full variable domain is DTGVSQNPRHKITKRGQNVTFRCDPISEHNRLYWYRQTLGQGPEFLTYFQNEAQLEKSRLLSDRFSAERPKGSFSTLEIQRTEQGDSAMYLCASSHPGANQPQHFGDGTRLSIL.

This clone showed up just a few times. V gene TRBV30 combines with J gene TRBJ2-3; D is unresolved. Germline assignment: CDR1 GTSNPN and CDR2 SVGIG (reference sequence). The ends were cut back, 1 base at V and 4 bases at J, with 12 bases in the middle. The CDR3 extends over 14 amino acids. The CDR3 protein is CAWSELSWSDTQYF. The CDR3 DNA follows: TGTGCCTGGAGTGAGCTCTCCTGGTCAGATACGCAGTATTTT.

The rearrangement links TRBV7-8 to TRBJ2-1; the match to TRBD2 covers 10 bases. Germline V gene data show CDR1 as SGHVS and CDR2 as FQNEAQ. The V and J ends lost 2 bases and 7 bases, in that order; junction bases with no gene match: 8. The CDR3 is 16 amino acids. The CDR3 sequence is CASSLIAGGGTNEQFF. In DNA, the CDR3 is TGTGCCAGCAGCTTAATAGCGGGGGGCGGTACGAATGAGCAGTTCTTC.

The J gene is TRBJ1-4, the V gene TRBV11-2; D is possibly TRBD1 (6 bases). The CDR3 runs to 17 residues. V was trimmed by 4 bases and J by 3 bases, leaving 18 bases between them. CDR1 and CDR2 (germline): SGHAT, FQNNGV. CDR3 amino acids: CASSSSSGVFANEKLFF. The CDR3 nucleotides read TGTGCCAGCAGCTCCAGCTCAGGGGTTTTCGCTAATGAAAAACTGTTTTTT.

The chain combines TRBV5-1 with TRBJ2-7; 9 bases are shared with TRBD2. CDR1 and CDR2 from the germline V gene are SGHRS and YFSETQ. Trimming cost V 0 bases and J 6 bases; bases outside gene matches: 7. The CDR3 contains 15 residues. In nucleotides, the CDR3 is TGCGCCAGCAGCTTGGAAAGCGGGAGGTTCGGCGAGCAGTACTTC. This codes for CASSLESGRFGEQYF.

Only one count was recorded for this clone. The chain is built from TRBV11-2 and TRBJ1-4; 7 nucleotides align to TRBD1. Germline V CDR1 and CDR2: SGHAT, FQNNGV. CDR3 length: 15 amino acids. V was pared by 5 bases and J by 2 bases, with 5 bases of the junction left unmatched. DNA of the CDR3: TGTGCCAGCAGCCTCCAGACAGGGACTAATGAAAAACTGTTTTTT. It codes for CASSLQTGTNEKLFF. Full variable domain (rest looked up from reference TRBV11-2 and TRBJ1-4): EAGVAQSPRYKIIEKRQSVAFWCNPISGHATLYWYQQILGQGPKLLIQFQNNGVVDDSQLPKDRFSAERLKGVDSTLKIQPAKLEDSAVYLCASSLQTGTNEKLFFGSGTQLSVL.

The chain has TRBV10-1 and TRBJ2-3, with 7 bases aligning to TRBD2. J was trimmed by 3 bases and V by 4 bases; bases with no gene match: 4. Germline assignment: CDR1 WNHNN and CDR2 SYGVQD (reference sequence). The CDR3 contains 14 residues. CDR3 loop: CASSVSGGTDTQYF. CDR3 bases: TGCGCCAGCAGTGTCTCGGGGGGTACAGATACGCAGTATTTT.

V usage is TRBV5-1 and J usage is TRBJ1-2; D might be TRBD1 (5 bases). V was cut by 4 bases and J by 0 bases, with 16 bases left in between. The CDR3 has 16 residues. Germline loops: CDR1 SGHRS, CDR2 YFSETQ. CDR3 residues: CASSPGQGGANYGYTF. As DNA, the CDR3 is TGCGCCAGCAGCCCCGGCCAGGGAGGGGCTAACTATGGCTACACCTTC.

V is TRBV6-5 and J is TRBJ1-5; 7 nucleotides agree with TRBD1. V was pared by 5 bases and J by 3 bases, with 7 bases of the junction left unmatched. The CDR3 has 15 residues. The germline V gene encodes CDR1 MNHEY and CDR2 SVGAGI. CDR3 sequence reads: CASSPRGRNNQPQHF. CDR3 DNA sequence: TGTGCCAGCAGTCCCAGGGGGAGAAACAATCAGCCCCAGCATTTT.

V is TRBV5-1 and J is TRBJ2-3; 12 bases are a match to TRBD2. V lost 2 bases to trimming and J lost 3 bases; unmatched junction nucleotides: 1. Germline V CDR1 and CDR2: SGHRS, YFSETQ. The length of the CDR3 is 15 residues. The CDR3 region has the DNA TGCGCCAGCAGCTTAACTAGCGGGGGGACAGATACGCAGTATTTT. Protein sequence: CASSLTSGGTDTQYF. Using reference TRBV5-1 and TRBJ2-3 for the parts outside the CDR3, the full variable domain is KAGVTQTPRYLIKTRGQQVTLSCSPISGHRSVSWYQQTPGQGLQFLFEYFSETQRNKGNFPGRFSGRQFSNSRSEMNVSTLELGDSALYLCASSLTSGGTDTQYFGPGTRLTVL.

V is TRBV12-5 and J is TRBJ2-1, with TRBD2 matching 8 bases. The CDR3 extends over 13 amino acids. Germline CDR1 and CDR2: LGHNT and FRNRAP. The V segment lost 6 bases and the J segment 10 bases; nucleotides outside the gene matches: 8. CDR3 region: CASGLSLAEEQFF. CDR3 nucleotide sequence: TGTGCTAGTGGCCTCTCACTAGCGGAAGAGCAGTTCTTC.

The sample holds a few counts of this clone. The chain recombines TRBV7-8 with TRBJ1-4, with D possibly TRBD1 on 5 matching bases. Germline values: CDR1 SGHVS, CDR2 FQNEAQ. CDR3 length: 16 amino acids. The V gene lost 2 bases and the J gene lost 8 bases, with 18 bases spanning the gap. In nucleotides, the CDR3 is TGTGCCAGCAGCTTAAGGCCGACAGCCCCGAACGAAAAACTGTTTTTT. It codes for CASSLRPTAPNEKLFF.

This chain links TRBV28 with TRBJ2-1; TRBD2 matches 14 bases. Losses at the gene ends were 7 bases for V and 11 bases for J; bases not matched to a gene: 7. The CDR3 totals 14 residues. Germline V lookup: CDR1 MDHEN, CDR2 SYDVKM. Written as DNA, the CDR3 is TGTGCCAGCACCCCGACTAGCGGGAGGGCGAAGCAGTTCTTC. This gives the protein CASTPTSGRAKQFF.